The 32 T cell receptor beta chains reported below all come from one sample, sequenced in a study of regulatory T cells in long-lasting Graves disease (dated by TCRdb to 2020 to 2022). Libraries were constructed by multiplex PCR. TCRdb shows the sequencer as Illumina HiSeq 4000. To build TCR beta libraries, CDR3 regions were amplified by Arm-PCR using iRepertoire HTBI primers. TCRdb reanalyzed the raw reads on its own, using fastp at Q25 for trimming and MiXCR for clone calling, and kept in-frame beta chains. Rows are unified per CDR3 protein, each entry keeping the most common DNA and genes. The sample table records about 400,000 distinct CDR3 sequences; less than 25% of these occur just once. The ten largest clones take up roughly 20% of the sample. The time point label on this specimen signifies: persistent/refractory GD, antithyroid drugs over 5 years with positive TRAb. For both TCR sequencing and RNA sequencing, RNA was extracted from PBMCs in TRIzol.

The sample in question was peripheral blood mononuclear cells (PBMCs), obtained when the disease was refractory, from a patient treated with antithyroid drugs. All receptors derive from a female donor with Graves disease.

In nucleotides, the CDR3 is TGTGCCATCAGTGCCGGAGGAGCCGGGGAGCTGTTTTTT. This gives the protein CAISAGGAGELFF. The rearrangement joins TRBV10-3 to TRBJ2-2, with D perhaps TRBD2 (5 bases). Germline CDR1 reads ENHRY; CDR2 reads SYGVKD. The CDR3 is 13 residues long. V dropped 4 bases and J dropped 6 bases, with 9 bases sitting between them.

This chain links TRBV19 with TRBJ1-5, with no clear D. Trimming took 1 base from V and 2 from J, leaving 6 bases between them. The CDR3 length is 14 residues. Germline V gene sequence: CDR1 LNHDA, CDR2 SQIVND (reference sequence). The CDR3, as DNA: TGTGCCAGTAGTATAGTGAGGGGCAATCAGCCCCAGCATTTT. This gives the protein CASSIVRGNQPQHF.

V usage is TRBV4-1 and J usage is TRBJ2-7; 11 bases match TRBD2. Per the germline V gene, CDR1 is MGHRA and CDR2 is YSYEKL. After removal of 0 bases from V and 2 bases from J, the junction contained 6 bases not matched to a gene. The CDR3 is 17 amino acids. CDR3 region: CASSQEPGTSGTYEQYF. Written as DNA, the CDR3 is TGCGCCAGCAGCCAAGAACCCGGGACTAGCGGTACCTACGAGCAGTACTTC.

This clonotype came up many times. J is TRBJ2-5 and V is TRBV2, with 7 bases identical to TRBD2. The CDR3 loop spans 17 amino acids. J was trimmed by 2 bases and V by 1 base; bases with no gene match: 10. Germline V gene data show CDR1 as SNHLY and CDR2 as FYNNEI. The CDR3 DNA reads as TGTGCCAGCAGTGAAGGGAAAGGCGGGAGCGGGCAAGAGACCCAGTACTTC. Its translation: CASSEGKGGSGQETQYF.

The V and J genes are TRBV20-1 and TRBJ2-7; possibly TRBD1 for D (6 bases). Trimming cost V 0 bases and J 0 bases, with 12 bases left between them. The CDR3 length is 15 residues. Germline V gene sequence: CDR1 DFQATT, CDR2 SNEGSKA (reference sequence). As DNA, the CDR3 is TGCAGTGCTAGAGATAGAAGGGGGAGCTCCTACGAGCAGTACTTC. Its translation is CSARDRRGSSYEQYF.

This clonotype has at least ten counts. The CDR3 here is CASSSELLTGAGYTF. As DNA, the CDR3 is TGTGCCAGCAGCTCAGAACTCTTGACAGGGGCTGGCTACACCTTC. V usage is TRBV7-2 and J usage is TRBJ1-2; 8 bases are shared with TRBD1. This CDR3 has 15 residues. After removal of 4 bases from V and 7 bases from J, the junction contained 11 bases not matched to a gene. CDR1 and CDR2 (germline): SGHTA, FQGNSA.

This clonotype came up many times. V usage is TRBV28 and J usage is TRBJ1-6; 8 positions match TRBD1. The V gene end was trimmed by 5 bases and the J gene end by 1 base; junction bases not matched to a gene: 1. The length of the CDR3 is 15 residues. Germline V gene data show CDR1 as MDHEN and CDR2 as SYDVKM. Written as DNA, the CDR3 is TGTGCCAGCAGTGACAGGGGATCCTATAATTCACCCCTCCACTTT. Translated, it gives CASSDRGSYNSPLHF.

The chain couples TRBV12-3 or TRBV12-4 to TRBJ1-2; D unresolved. Trimming removed 7 bases from V and 7 bases from J, with 25 bases in between. The CDR3 length is 16 residues. CDR3: CASTQGGIQYLTGYTF. The CDR3 bases are TGTGCCAGCACCCAAGGCGGGATACAATACTTAACTGGCTACACCTTC.

On this clonotype itself: A much larger clone sits a single nucleotide away, making a read error possible. J is TRBJ2-5 and V is TRBV7-2; D is possibly TRBD1 (5 bases). This CDR3 is built from 18 residues. CDR1 and CDR2 from the germline V gene are SGHTA and FQGNSA. The V and J ends lost 1 base and 2 bases respectively, with 20 bases between them. The CDR3 DNA reads as TGTGCCAGCAGCTTAGACTGGGCAGGGCTTAACACGCAAGAGACCCAGTACTTC. It is translated as CASSLDWAGLNTQETQYF.

J is TRBJ1-3 and V is TRBV3-1; D unclear. The germline V gene has CDR1 LGHDT and CDR2 YNNKEL (reference sequence). This CDR3 has 16 residues. The V end lost 2 bases, the J end lost 7 bases, and 18 bases lay between the germline ends. In DNA, the CDR3 is TGTGCCAGCAGCCAAAGGACTCCTTCTTCGGGGAACACCATATATTTT. It codes for CASSQRTPSSGNTIYF.

The chain joins TRBV11-2 to TRBJ1-1; D gene ambiguous. The V end was cut by 3 bases, the J end by 0 bases, with 8 bases between. The CDR3 is 14 amino acids. Germline V gene lookup returns CDR1 SGHAT and CDR2 FQNNGV. CDR3 bases: TGTGCCAGCAGCTTCTCAGACATGAACACTGAAGCTTTCTTT. This sequence encodes CASSFSDMNTEAFF.

This clonotype was observed a handful of times. The chain has TRBV7-8 and TRBJ1-5; perhaps TRBD1 as D (6 bases). The CDR3 covers 15 residues. V lost 2 bases, J lost 9 bases, and 17 bases lay in between. Germline V CDR1 and CDR2: SGHVS, FQNEAQ. Here the CDR3 DNA reads TGTGCCAGCAGCTTATCGCGACAGGACTATCGGCCCCAGCATTTT. It translates to CASSLSRQDYRPQHF.

The gene calls are TRBV7-2 and TRBJ1-3; no firm D call. Trimming pared 7 bases from V and 0 bases from J, leaving 4 bases between. Germline V gives CDR1 SGHTA, CDR2 FQGNSA. There are 12 residues in the CDR3. The DNA of the CDR3 is TGTGCCAGCACTACCTCTGGAAACACCATATATTTT. Amino acid sequence: CASTTSGNTIYF.

This clonotype was counted only a few times. This chain joins TRBV29-1 and TRBJ1-2; TRBD1 agrees at 10 bases. Losses at the gene ends were 0 bases for V and 7 bases for J; bases not matched to a gene: 2. This CDR3 has 13 amino acids. Germline V gene lookup returns CDR1 SQVTM and CDR2 ANQGSEA. CDR3 sequence reads: CSVEETGGFGYTF. The CDR3 DNA follows: TGCAGCGTTGAAGAGACAGGGGGCTTTGGCTACACCTTC.

CDR3 nucleotide sequence: TGTGCCAGCAGCCCCGGGGGACCACCATACACAGATACGCAGTATTTT. It specifies CASSPGGPPYTDTQYF. V gene TRBV28 combines with J gene TRBJ2-3; D possibly corresponds to TRBD2 (6 bases). CDR1 and CDR2 from the germline V gene are MDHEN and SYDVKM. The CDR3 has 16 residues. The V and J ends lost 6 bases and 2 bases respectively, with 18 bases between them.

This clonotype was recorded at least ten times. CDR3 nucleotide sequence: TGTGCCAGCTCACCCCTAGACAGCAATGGCTACACCTTC. It yields the protein CASSPLDSNGYTF. V is TRBV18 and J is TRBJ1-2, with a weak D call TRBD1 (5 bases). V lost 3 bases, J lost 6 bases, and 11 bases lay in between. CDR1 is KGHSH, CDR2 LQKENI, per germline. The CDR3 is made up of 13 amino acids.

This clonotype showed up just a few times. The rearrangement links TRBV12-3 or TRBV12-4 to TRBJ1-1; maybe TRBD1 (5 bases). This CDR3 contains 13 residues. V shed 5 bases and J shed 2 bases, with 9 bases lying between them. The chain's CDR3 is CASSEDRNTEAFF. Here the CDR3 DNA reads TGTGCCAGCAGTGAAGACAGAAACACTGAAGCTTTCTTT.

This clonotype showed up just a few times. The chain combines TRBV4-2 with TRBJ2-5, with 12 bases aligning to TRBD2. Germline V gene data show CDR1 as LGHNA and CDR2 as YNFKEQ. J was trimmed by 3 bases and V by 1 base; bases with no gene match: 3. The CDR3 contains 16 residues. CDR3 in DNA: TGTGCCAGCAGCCAAGGTCTAGCGGGAGGGGAAGAGACCCAGTACTTC. Translated: CASSQGLAGGEETQYF.

In its sample, this clonotype was seen many times. V and J are TRBV6-2 or TRBV6-3 and TRBJ2-7, with TRBD2 matching over 9 bases. CDR1 and CDR2 from the germline V gene are MNHEY and SVGEGT. The CDR3 runs to 14 residues. J gave up 4 bases and V 2 bases, and 3 bases lay outside the gene matches. The CDR3, as DNA: TGTGCCAGCAGTTACACTAGCGGGCCTTACGAGCAGTACTTC. As protein: CASSYTSGPYEQYF.

This clonotype was detected ten times or more. The chain couples TRBV27 to TRBJ1-4; a possible D gene is TRBD1 (5 bases). Trimming left V 2 bases short and J 10 bases short, with 17 bases between. The CDR3 has 15 residues. In germline, CDR1 is MNHEY, CDR2 SMNVEV (reference sequence). CDR3 amino acids: CASSLRGVGLGKLFF. Here the CDR3 DNA reads TGTGCCAGCAGTTTACGAGGGGTTGGCTTGGGAAAACTGTTTTTT.

The chain is built from TRBV7-2 and TRBJ2-7; TRBD1 is a possible D gene (5 bases). Trimming stripped 3 bases from V and 6 bases from J, with 15 bases between. Germline values: CDR1 SGHTA, CDR2 FQGNSA. The CDR3 length is 14 residues. CDR3 nucleotide sequence: TGTGCCAGCAGCTTGGGCAGGGAAAAGGTCGAGCAGTACTTC. Translated: CASSLGREKVEQYF.

This clonotype was seen many times. This rearrangement joins TRBV6-1 to TRBJ1-1; D remains ambiguous. The CDR3 is 14 amino acids. V shed 3 bases and J shed 0 bases, with 8 bases lying between them. CDR1 is MNHNS and CDR2 is SASEGT in the germline V gene. The CDR3 is CASSDTTVNTEAFF. In DNA, the CDR3 is TGTGCCAGCAGTGATACGACCGTGAACACTGAAGCTTTCTTT.

In its sample, this clonotype was seen many times. This chain connects TRBV3-1 to TRBJ2-5; 7 bases fit TRBD2. Germline CDR1 is LGHDT and CDR2 is YNNKEL (reference sequence). After removal of 2 bases from V and 3 bases from J, the junction contained 3 bases not matched to a gene. The CDR3 extends over 14 amino acids. The CDR3 coding sequence is TGTGCCAGCAGCCAATCTAGCGGAAAAGAGACCCAGTACTTC. Its translation: CASSQSSGKETQYF.

The chain has TRBV20-1 and TRBJ2-7; maybe TRBD1 (5 bases). CDR1 DFQATT and CDR2 SNEGSKA come from the germline V gene (reference sequence). Trimming shortened V by 2 bases and J by 2 bases, and 7 bases separated the two germline ends. The CDR3 is 12 residues long. The CDR3 spells CSARQGTYEQYF. The CDR3 DNA sequence: TGCAGTGCTAGACAGGGCACCTACGAGCAGTACTTC.

This clonotype was detected once. The J gene is TRBJ1-4, the V gene TRBV18; TRBD1 might be the D (6 bases). V lost 4 bases and J lost 5, with 11 bases in between. This CDR3 contains 14 residues. Per the germline V gene, CDR1 is KGHSH and CDR2 is LQKENI. In DNA, the CDR3 is TGTGCCAGCTCACGGGCAGGGGAGAATGAAAAACTGTTTTTT. Translating it yields CASSRAGENEKLFF.

The V gene is TRBV5-6, the J gene TRBJ2-7; 7 bases align to TRBD1. The CDR3 extends over 14 amino acids. Per germline, CDR1 SGHDT and CDR2 YYEEEE. Trimming at V came to 4 bases and at J to 4 bases, leaving 8 bases not matched to a gene. Written as DNA, the CDR3 is TGTGCCAGCAGCCCGCTAGACAGGGAGTACGAGCAGTACTTC. Translation: CASSPLDREYEQYF.

This clonotype was counted a few times. This chain uses TRBV29-1 with TRBJ2-2; 7 nucleotides line up with TRBD1. J was trimmed by 4 bases and V by 6 bases; bases with no gene match: 5. CDR1 is SQVTM, CDR2 ANQGSEA, per germline. CDR3 length: 13 amino acids. The CDR3 region has the DNA TGCAGCGTGTCCGAGGGGGCCACCGGGGAGCTGTTTTTT. Its translation is CSVSEGATGELFF.

In its sample, this clonotype was seen many times. This chain joins TRBV28 and TRBJ2-5; TRBD2 matches 10 bases. In germline, CDR1 is MDHEN, CDR2 SYDVKM. The J segment lost 5 bases and the V segment lost 4 bases, leaving 10 bases of the junction unmatched. The CDR3 has 16 amino acids. Here the CDR3 DNA reads TGTGCCAGCAGTTCCAAAGCGGGAGGGCCAAGTGAGACCCAGTACTTC. This translates into CASSSKAGGPSETQYF.

This clonotype was observed many times. This chain uses TRBV28 with TRBJ2-7; 12 nucleotides align to TRBD2. V was pared by 5 bases and J by 5 bases, with 13 bases of the junction left unmatched. There are 17 residues in the CDR3. In germline, CDR1 is MDHEN, CDR2 SYDVKM. CDR3 coding DNA: TGTGCCAGCAGTGGCAATCTAGCGGGAGGGCTAGGGGACGAGCAGTACTTC. Amino acids: CASSGNLAGGLGDEQYF.

This clonotype has only a few counts. This sequence joins TRBV6-5 and TRBJ2-1; D unresolved. Germline V CDR1 and CDR2: MNHEY, SVGAGI. This CDR3 is built from 13 residues. Trimming took 2 bases from V and 6 from J, leaving 8 bases between them. The CDR3 protein is CASSYEASNEQFF. The DNA of the CDR3 is TGTGCCAGCAGTTACGAAGCGTCCAATGAGCAGTTCTTC.

This clonotype was observed a handful of times. V is TRBV7-2 and J is TRBJ1-2, with D perhaps TRBD1 (5 bases). The V gene lost 7 bases and the J gene lost 4 bases, with 22 bases spanning the gap. Germline values: CDR1 SGHTA, CDR2 FQGNSA. The CDR3 spans 16 residues. The CDR3 nucleotides are TGTGCCAGCAACACTAGGGGTCAGAGGGGCCTCTATGGCTACACCTTC. Its protein product is CASNTRGQRGLYGYTF.

This clonotype was picked up many times. The rearrangement uses TRBV7-9 and TRBJ1-2, with D perhaps matching TRBD1 (6 bases). The CDR3 contains 14 residues. Germline V CDR1 and CDR2: SEHNR, FQNEAQ (reference sequence). Trimming pared 4 bases from V and 8 bases from J, leaving 17 bases between. Written as DNA, the CDR3 is TGTGCCAGCAGCTCCCAGGGGCCTTCGGTGGGCTACACCTTC. Amino acids: CASSSQGPSVGYTF.